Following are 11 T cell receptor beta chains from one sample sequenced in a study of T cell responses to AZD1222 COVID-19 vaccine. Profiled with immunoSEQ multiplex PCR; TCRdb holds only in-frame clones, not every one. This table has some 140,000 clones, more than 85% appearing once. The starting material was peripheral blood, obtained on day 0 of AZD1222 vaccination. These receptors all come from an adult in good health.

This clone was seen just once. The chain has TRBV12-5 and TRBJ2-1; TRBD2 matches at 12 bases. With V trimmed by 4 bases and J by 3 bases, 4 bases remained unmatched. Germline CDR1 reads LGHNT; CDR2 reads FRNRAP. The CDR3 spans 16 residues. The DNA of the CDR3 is TGTGCTAGTGGTTGGGGACTAGCGGGTGACTACAATGAGCAGTTCTTC. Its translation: CASGWGLAGDYNEQFF.

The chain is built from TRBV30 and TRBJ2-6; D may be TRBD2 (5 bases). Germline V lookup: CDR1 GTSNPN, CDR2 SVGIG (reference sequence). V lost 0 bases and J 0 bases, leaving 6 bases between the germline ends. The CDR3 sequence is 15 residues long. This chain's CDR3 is CAWSVRGSGANVLTF. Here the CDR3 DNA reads TGTGCCTGGAGTGTACGGGGCTCTGGGGCCAACGTCCTGACTTTC. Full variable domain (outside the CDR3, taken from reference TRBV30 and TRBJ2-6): SQTIHQWPATLVQPVGSPLSLECTVEGTSNPNLYWYRQAAGRGLQLLFYSVGIGQISSEVPQNLSASRPQDRQFILSSKKLLLSDSGFYLCAWSVRGSGANVLTFGAGSRLTVL.

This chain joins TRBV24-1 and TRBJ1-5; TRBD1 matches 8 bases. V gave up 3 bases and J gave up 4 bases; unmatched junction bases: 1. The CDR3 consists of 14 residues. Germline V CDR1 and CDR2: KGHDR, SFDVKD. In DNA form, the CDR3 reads TGTGCCACCAGTGATAACAGGGGGAATCAGCCCCAGCATTTT. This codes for CATSDNRGNQPQHF.

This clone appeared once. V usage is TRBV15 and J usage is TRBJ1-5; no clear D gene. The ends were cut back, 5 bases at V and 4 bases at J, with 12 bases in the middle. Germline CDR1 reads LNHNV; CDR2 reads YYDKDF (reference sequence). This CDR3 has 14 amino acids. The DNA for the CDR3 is TGTGCCACCAGCCTCAATTCAGGAAATCAGCCCCAGCATTTT. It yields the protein CATSLNSGNQPQHF.

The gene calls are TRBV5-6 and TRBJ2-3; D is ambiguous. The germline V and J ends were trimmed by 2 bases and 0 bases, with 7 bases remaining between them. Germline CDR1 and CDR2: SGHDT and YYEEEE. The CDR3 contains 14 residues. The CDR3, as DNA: TGTGCCAGCAGCTTCGGCTCGAGCACAGATACGCAGTATTTT. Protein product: CASSFGSSTDTQYF.

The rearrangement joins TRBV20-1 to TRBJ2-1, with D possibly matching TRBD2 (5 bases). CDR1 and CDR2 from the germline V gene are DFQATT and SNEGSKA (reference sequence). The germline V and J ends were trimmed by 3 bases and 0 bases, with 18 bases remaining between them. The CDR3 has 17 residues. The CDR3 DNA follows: TGCAGTGCTAGTCGGGCGGGCCAAGCCCTCTCCTACAATGAGCAGTTCTTC. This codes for CSASRAGQALSYNEQFF.

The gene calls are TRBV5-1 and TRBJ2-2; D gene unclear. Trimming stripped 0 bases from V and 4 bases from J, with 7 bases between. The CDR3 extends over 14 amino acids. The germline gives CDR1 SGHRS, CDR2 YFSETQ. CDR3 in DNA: TGCGCCAGCAGCTTGGGACAACCCACCGGGGAGCTGTTTTTT. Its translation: CASSLGQPTGELFF. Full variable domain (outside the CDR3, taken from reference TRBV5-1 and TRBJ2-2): KAGVTQTPRYLIKTRGQQVTLSCSPISGHRSVSWYQQTPGQGLQFLFEYFSETQRNKGNFPGRFSGRQFSNSRSEMNVSTLELGDSALYLCASSLGQPTGELFFGEGSRLTVL.

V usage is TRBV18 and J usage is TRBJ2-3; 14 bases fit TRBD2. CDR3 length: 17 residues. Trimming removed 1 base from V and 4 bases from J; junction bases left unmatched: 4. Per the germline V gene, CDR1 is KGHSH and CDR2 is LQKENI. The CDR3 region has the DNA TGTGCCAGCTCACCACTGGGACTAGCGGGAGTGGCAGATACGCAGTATTTT. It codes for CASSPLGLAGVADTQYF.

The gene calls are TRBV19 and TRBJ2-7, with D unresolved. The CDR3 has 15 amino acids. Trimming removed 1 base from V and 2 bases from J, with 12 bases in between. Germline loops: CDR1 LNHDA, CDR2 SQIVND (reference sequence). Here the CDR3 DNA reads TGTGCCAGTAGTATAGGGGGTTTAGCCGCCTACGAGCAGTACTTC. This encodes CASSIGGLAAYEQYF. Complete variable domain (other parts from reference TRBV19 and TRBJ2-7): DGGITQSPKYLFRKEGQNVTLSCEQNLNHDAMYWYRQDPGQGLRLIYYSQIVNDFQKGDIAEGYSVSREKKESFPLTVTSAQKNPTAFYLCASSIGGLAAYEQYFGPGTRLTVT.

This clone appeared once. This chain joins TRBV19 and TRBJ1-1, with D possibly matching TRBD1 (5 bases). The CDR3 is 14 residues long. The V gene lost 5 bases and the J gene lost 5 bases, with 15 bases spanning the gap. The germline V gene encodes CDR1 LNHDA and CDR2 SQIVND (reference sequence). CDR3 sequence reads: CASSLGEGRTEAFF. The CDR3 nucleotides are TGTGCCAGTAGTTTGGGGGAAGGGAGGACTGAAGCTTTCTTT.

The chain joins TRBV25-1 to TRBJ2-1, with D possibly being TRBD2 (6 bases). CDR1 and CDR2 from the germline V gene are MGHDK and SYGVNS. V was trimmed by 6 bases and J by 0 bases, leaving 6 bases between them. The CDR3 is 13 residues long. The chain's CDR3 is CASRDYSYNEQFF. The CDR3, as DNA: TGTGCCAGCAGGGACTACTCCTACAATGAGCAGTTCTTC.